This T cell receptor beta chain was profiled in a study of OX40 agonist ivuxolimab in advanced cancers. The length of the CDR3 is 16 residues. Germline CDR1 reads SGHVS; CDR2 reads FQNEAQ. Trimming took 5 bases from V and 2 from J; bases not matched to a gene: 8. Profiled with immunoSEQ multiplex PCR; TCRdb holds only in-frame clones, not every one. Altogether some 30,000 clones are present, 80% to 95% being singletons, with the ten largest covering around 35%. The sample was CD4+ or CD8+ T cells sorted from blood, taken in a trial of the OX40 agonist ivuxolimab. The source of this sequence is an adult with an advanced solid tumor such as melanoma, head and neck, liver or kidney cancer. This chain uses TRBV7-8 with TRBJ2-3, with 9 bases fitting TRBD2. CDR3 coding DNA: TGTGCCAGCAGCCGCTGGACTAGCGTAAACACAGATACGCAGTATTTT. This sequence encodes CASSRWTSVNTDTQYF.